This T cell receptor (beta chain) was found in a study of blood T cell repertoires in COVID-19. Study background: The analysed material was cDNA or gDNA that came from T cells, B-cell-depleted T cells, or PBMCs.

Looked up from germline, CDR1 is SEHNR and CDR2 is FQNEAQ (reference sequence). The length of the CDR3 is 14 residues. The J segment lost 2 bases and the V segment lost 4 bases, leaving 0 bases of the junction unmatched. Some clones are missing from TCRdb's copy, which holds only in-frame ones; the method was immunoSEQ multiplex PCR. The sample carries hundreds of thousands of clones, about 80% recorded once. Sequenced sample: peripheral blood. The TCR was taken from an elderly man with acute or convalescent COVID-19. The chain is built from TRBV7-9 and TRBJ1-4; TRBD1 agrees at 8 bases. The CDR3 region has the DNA TGTGCCAGCAGCTGGACAGGGACTAATGAAAAACTGTTTTTT. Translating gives CASSWTGTNEKLFF.